This TCR beta chain stems from a study of immune evolution from preneoplasia to lung adenocarcinoma listed by TCRdb under 2021. At the level of the whole study: HLA loss of heterozygosity was observed in approximately 7%, 15% and 30% of AIS, MIA and ADC lesions, respectively, and was not observed in any AAH lesions. It was reported in the study that 100 to 110 samples were used for TCR sequencing. TCR sequencing data came from over 40 patients. Resected precursor lesions (AAH, AIS, MIA) and invasive adenocarcinomas were compared with paired morphologically normal lung tissue. Sample size was based on specimen availability rather than a prior power calculation. The study profiled immune contexture across lung adenocarcinoma precursors and invasive adenocarcinoma using immune gene expression, TCR sequencing and multiplex immunofluorescence. The immune data were combined with whole exome sequencing and methylation data from the same cohort of nodules. The overall cohort was made up of about 50 patients with pulmonary nodules who had surgical resection. POLYSOLVER was used to infer Class I HLA alleles from exome data, and LOHHLA was used to detect allele-specific HLA loss.

With respect to this clone: The antigen this receptor binds is unknown. There are no base qualities to consult, and no much larger clone falls within one base.

Cut back by 7 bases and 0 bases, the V and J ends lie 13 bases apart. The CDR1 and CDR2 encoded by the germline V gene are MNHEY and SVGAGI. The CDR3 contains 14 residues, cysteine and phenylalanine counted. The read is trimmed to its CDR3 DNA, 42 bases read in frame from base 1. TCR beta CDR3 regions were sequenced from DNA using the immunoSEQ hsTCRbeta Kit. The original methods were these. TCR sequencing data were analysed with the ImmunoSEQ Analyzer. T cell clonality was defined as 1 minus Pielou's evenness, as computed on productive rearrangements. The inverse Simpson index, applied to productive templates, was used to measure T cell diversity. T cell density was defined as TCR beta template counts normalized to usable DNA, with usable DNA estimated by amplification and sequencing of housekeeping genes. Two-sided Kruskal-Wallis tests were used to compare TCR metrics between histologic stages. What TCRdb holds here is the immuneACCESS table cut down to in-frame rearrangements. Part of the clones is not present; checked against another copy, under half of the missing clones reflect an unresolved V gene, and the others are unexplained. D and trimming come from the DNA, and the V and J calls and clone size come from that table. This sample has about 41,000 clones in its table, and under 80% of those were observed once. About 4.7% of the sample goes to the ten largest clones.

Between the mid-2010s and the late 2010s, the patients underwent resection in either Japan or China. Two lung cancer pathologists independently reviewed H&E slides to confirm the histologic diagnosis of every case. Macro-dissection after pathologic assessment enriched premalignant or tumor cells for nucleic acid extraction. DNA was isolated from FFPE tissue using the AllPrep DNA/RNA FFPE Kit. The research as a whole found: T cell clonality was highest in KRAS-mutant nodules compared with EGFR-mutant or double wild-type lesions. All patients were from Japan and China, so applicability to Western populations was uncertain. Normal lung had the highest top T cell clone frequencies, which appeared to decline progressively from AAH through AIS, MIA and invasive adenocarcinoma. The findings reflected association rather than direct causation, and larger cohorts with long-term follow-up and longitudinal biopsies were considered necessary. Clonality was highest in normal lung, while later-stage lesions appeared to show lower clonality but higher T cell density and diversity.

The TCR originated in a person aged 60 to 70 with lung adenocarcinoma. The rearranged chain carries TRBV6-5 and TRBJ2-7; the D gene identity is not certain. Sample: FFPE invasive lung adenocarcinoma tissue. In light of the paper, this sample's cell subset or site label describes: frankly invasive lung adenocarcinoma (ADC). The CDR3 protein sequence reads: CASKPTTSSYEQYF. The sequenced DNA: TGTGCCAGCAAGCCGACCACGAGCTCCTACGAGCAGTACTTC.